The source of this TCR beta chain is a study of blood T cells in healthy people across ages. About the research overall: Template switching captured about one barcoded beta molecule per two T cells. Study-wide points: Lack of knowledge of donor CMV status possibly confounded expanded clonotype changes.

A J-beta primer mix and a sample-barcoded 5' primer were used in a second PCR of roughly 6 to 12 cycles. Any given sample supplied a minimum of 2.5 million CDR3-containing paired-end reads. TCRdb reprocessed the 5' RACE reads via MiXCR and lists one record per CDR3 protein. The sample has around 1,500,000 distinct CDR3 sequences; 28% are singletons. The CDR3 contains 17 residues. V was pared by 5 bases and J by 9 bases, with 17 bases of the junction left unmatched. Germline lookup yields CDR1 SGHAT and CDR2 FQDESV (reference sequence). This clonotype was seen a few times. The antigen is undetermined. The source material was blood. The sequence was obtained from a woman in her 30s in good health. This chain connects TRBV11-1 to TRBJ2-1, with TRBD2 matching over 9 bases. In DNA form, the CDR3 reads TGTGCCAGCAGCCCCACCCCCGGCGGGGGGGCTGTGAGTGAGCAGTTCTTC. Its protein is CASSPTPGGGAVSEQFF.